This TCR beta chain was documented in a study of T cells in Graves' hyperthyroidism and ophthalmopathy. Study in general: Sampling of peripheral blood happened at initial diagnosis, prior to any treatment.

Authors of the study amplified TCR beta CDR3 regions from RNA transcripts. The TCR CDR3 was amplified in a first-round RT-PCR using the HTBI primer set. TCRdb redid the calling of the multiplex PCR reads with MiXCR, one entry per CDR3 protein. Of around 280,000 distinct CDR3 sequences in the sample, about an eighth were seen once. Uncontrolled infection, other autoimmune disease, pregnancy and lactation each barred patients from inclusion. This blood was taken when hyperthyroidism was first diagnosed, before any ophthalmopathy symptoms existed. A note on this clonotype: No antigen is known for it.

Germline CDR1 reads SEHNR; CDR2 reads FQNEAQ (reference sequence). The CDR3 extends over 17 amino acids. V was clipped by 1 base and J by 6 bases, with 21 bases between them. Findings and limits, study-wide: The majority of expanded thyroid clonotypes above 0.001 also appeared in blood.

The receptor was derived from a woman in her twenties or thirties with Graves' hyperthyroidism that later progressed to Graves' ophthalmopathy. The gene calls are TRBV7-9 and TRBJ1-2; D not certain. Material for sequencing was blood. The CDR3: CASSLVDFGPWDNGYTF. The CDR3 DNA sequence: TGTGCCAGCAGCTTAGTGGATTTCGGGCCGTGGGATAATGGCTACACCTTC.